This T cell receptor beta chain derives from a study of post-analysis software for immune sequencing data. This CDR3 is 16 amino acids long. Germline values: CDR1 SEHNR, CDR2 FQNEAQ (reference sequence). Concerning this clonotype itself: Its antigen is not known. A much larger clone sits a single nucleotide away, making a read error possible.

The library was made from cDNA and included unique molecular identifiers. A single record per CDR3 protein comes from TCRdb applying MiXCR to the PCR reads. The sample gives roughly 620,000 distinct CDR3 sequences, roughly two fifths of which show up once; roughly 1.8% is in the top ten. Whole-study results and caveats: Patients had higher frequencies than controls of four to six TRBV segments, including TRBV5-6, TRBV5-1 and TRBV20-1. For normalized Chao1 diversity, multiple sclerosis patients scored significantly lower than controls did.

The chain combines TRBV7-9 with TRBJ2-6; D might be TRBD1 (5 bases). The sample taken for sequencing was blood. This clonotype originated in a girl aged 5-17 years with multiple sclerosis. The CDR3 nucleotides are TGTGCCAGCAGCTTAGATCCACAGCATGGGGCCGACGTCCTGACTTTC. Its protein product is CASSLDPQHGADVLTF.